Sequencing of this T cell receptor beta chain was carried out in a study of Graves' ophthalmopathy and Graves' hyperthyroidism. For repertoire sequencing, the TCR beta CDR3 regions were amplified from RNA transcripts. First-round RT-PCR employed HTBI primers, with a second-round multiplex PCR after it. MiXCR, applied by TCRdb to the multiplex PCR reads, yields one record per CDR3 protein. The sample holds 600,000 to 700,000 distinct CDR3 sequences, about 40% seen once. Germline V gene lookup returns CDR1 SGHTS and CDR2 YDEGEE. V was cut by 3 bases and J by 4 bases, with 16 bases left in between. This CDR3 region has 15 residues. This clonotype was seen a handful of times.

This receptor was obtained from an adult man with Graves' ophthalmopathy. V gene TRBV5-8 combines with J gene TRBJ1-2, with D possibly matching TRBD1 (5 bases). Sequenced: peripheral blood. In DNA, the CDR3 is TGTGCCAGCAGCTCGGAAGGGGTCAGAATCTATGGCTACACCTTC. Translation gives CASSSEGVRIYGYTF.